This is a list of T cell receptor beta chains from one sample in a study of T cell responses to AZD1222 COVID-19 vaccine. This table comes from immunoSEQ multiplex PCR, and its TCRdb copy is limited to in-frame clones, with some not included. This sample has fewer than 150,000 clones, with 75% to 90% found just once. The input for sequencing was peripheral blood, taken 28 days after the second AZD1222 dose. The source of these receptors is an adult who received the AZD1222 COVID-19 vaccine. Each CDR3 is given with its conserved first and last residue. A D gene is named only where the DNA matches it firmly.

cdr3_nt | cdr3_aa | j_call | d_call | v_call
TGCGCCAGCAGCTTGAGAAAAGATAACTACGAGCAGTACTTC | CASSLRKDNYEQYF | TRBJ2-7 | - | TRBV5-1
TGTGCCAGCAGATGGGGGGGCAGGGGCTACGAGCAGTACTTC | CASRWGGRGYEQYF | TRBJ2-7 | - | TRBV7-2
TGTGCCAGCAGCTTGGAATGGGCAGGCGAAGCTTTCTTT | CASSLEWAGEAFF | TRBJ1-1 | - | TRBV5-5
TGTGCCAGTGGGACAGGGAGGATTGGAAACACCATATATTTT | CASGTGRIGNTIYF | TRBJ1-3 | TRBD1 | TRBV19
TGTGCCAGCAGCGCACTAGCGGGGGACACAGATACGCAGTATTTT | CASSALAGDTDTQYF | TRBJ2-3 | TRBD2 | TRBV5-5
TGTGCCAGCAGCTTGTATACCTCTGGAAACACCATATATTTT | CASSLYTSGNTIYF | TRBJ1-3 | - | TRBV5-4
TGCGCCAGCAGCCAAGCCCCGGGGGTCATTGGGGAGCTGTTTTTT | CASSQAPGVIGELFF | TRBJ2-2 | - | TRBV4-1
TGCGCCAGCAGCCGGACCGGGCCCGCCTACGAGCAGTACTTC | CASSRTGPAYEQYF | TRBJ2-7 | - | TRBV5-1
TGTGCCAGCTCACCCGGGGTGGGCCAAGAGACCCAGTACTTC | CASSPGVGQETQYF | TRBJ2-5 | - | TRBV18
TGTGCCAGTAGTTTCAGGGGCAATGAGCAGTTCTTC | CASSFRGNEQFF | TRBJ2-1 | - | TRBV19
TGTGCCAGCAGCCCCGGGCTAGCGGCAACCTACGAGCAGTACTTC | CASSPGLAATYEQYF | TRBJ2-7 | TRBD2 | TRBV7-9
TGTGCCAGCAGCGTAGGGACAGGGGTCCAGACCCAGTACTTC | CASSVGTGVQTQYF | TRBJ2-5 | TRBD1 | TRBV9
TGTGCCAGCAGCTTCGGGTACGGGACCTACTACGAGCAGTACTTC | CASSFGYGTYYEQYF | TRBJ2-7 | - | TRBV7-9
TGTGCCAGCAGCCAAGATAAGCTTAGGAACACTGAAGCTTTCTTT | CASSQDKLRNTEAFF | TRBJ1-1 | - | TRBV14
TGCGCCAGCAGCGTTTACTCGACAGGGGGTAACGCATACAATGAGCAGTTCTTC | CASSVYSTGGNAYNEQFF | TRBJ2-1 | TRBD1 | TRBV5-1
TGTGCCTGGAGTGTACCGTGGCAGTCACGGACCGGGGAGCAGTACTTC | CAWSVPWQSRTGEQYF | TRBJ2-7 | - | TRBV30
TGTGCCAGTAGTAGCCGGACAGGGGGTTTCAGTCAGCCCCAGCATTTT | CASSSRTGGFSQPQHF | TRBJ1-5 | TRBD1 | TRBV19
TGCGCCAGCAGCTCCTCCGGGACAGTGAAAGAGACCCAGTACTTC | CASSSSGTVKETQYF | TRBJ2-5 | TRBD1 | TRBV5-1
TGCAGTGCTAGATGGGGGAATGAGCAGTTCTTC | CSARWGNEQFF | TRBJ2-1 | - | TRBV20-1
TGCGCCAGCAGCCAAGACGGCTGGGTGCAGTACTTC | CASSQDGWVQYF | TRBJ2-7 | - | TRBV4-1
TGTGCCAGCAGTTTTTTAAAAAACTACGAGCAGTACTTC | CASSFLKNYEQYF | TRBJ2-7 | - | TRBV12-3/TRBV12-4